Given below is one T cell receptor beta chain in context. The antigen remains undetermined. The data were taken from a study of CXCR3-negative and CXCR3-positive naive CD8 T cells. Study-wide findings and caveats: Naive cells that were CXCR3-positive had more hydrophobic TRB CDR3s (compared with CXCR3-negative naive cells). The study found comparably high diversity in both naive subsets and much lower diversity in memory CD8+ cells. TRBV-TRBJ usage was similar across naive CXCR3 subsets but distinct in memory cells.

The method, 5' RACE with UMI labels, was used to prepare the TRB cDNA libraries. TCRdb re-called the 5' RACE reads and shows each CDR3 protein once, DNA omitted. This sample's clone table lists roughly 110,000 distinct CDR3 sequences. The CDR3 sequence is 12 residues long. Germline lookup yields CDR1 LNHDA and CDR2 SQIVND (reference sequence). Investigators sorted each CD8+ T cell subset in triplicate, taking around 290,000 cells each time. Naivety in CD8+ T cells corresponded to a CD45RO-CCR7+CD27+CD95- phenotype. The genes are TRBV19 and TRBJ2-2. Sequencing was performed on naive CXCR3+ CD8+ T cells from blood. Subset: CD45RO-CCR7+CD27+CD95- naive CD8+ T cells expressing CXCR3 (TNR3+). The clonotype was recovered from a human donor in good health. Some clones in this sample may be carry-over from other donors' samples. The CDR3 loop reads CASSRATGELFF.